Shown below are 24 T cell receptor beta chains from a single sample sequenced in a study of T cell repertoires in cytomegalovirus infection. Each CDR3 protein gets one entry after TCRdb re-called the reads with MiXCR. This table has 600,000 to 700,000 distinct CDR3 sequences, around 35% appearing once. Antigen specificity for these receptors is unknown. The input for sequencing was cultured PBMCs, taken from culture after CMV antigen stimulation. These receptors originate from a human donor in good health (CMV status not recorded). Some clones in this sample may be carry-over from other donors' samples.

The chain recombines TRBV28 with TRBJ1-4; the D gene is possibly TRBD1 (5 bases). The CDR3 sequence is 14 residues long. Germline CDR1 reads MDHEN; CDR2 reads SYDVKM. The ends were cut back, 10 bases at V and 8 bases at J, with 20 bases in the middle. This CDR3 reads CAITESQGREKLFF. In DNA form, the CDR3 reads TGTGCCATCACTGAATCCCAGGGTCGGGAAAAACTGTTTTTT. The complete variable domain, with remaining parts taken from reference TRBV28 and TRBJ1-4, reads DVKVTQSSRYLVKRTGEKVFLECVQDMDHENMFWYRQDPGLGLRLIYFSYDVKMKEKGDIPEGYSVSREKKERFSLILESASTNQTSMYLCAITESQGREKLFFGSGTQLSVL.

The CDR3 reads CASSLEGIGNQPQHF. The DNA of the CDR3 is TGTGCCAGCAGCCTCGAAGGAATTGGGAATCAGCCCCAGCATTTT. The genes are TRBV7-2 and TRBJ1-5; D is uncertain. The V gene lost 5 bases and the J gene lost 4 bases, with 15 bases spanning the gap. The CDR3 runs to 15 residues. Germline lookup yields CDR1 SGHTA and CDR2 FQGNSA.

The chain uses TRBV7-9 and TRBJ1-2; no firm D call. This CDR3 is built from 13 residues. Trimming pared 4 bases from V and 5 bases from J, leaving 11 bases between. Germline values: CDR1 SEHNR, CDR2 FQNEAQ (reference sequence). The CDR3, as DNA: TGTGCCAGCAGCTCATTTATCGGGTATGGCTACACCTTC. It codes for CASSSFIGYGYTF.

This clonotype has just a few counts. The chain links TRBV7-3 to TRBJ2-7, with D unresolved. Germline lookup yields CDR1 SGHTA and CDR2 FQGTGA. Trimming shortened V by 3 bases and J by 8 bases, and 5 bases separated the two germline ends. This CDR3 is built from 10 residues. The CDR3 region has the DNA TGTGCCAGCAGCTTGGAGCAGCAGTACTTC. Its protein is CASSLEQQYF.

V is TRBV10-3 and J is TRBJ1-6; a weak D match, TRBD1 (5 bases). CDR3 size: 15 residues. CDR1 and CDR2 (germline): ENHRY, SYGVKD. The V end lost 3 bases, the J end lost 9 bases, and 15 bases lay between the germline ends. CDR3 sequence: CAISDRDGHRSPLHF. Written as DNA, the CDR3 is TGTGCCATCAGTGACCGGGACGGACATCGTTCACCCCTCCACTTT.

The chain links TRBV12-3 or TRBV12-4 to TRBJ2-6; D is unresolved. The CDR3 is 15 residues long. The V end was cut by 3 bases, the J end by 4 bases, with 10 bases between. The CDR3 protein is CASSFGLLGANVLTF. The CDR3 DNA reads TGTGCCAGCAGTTTTGGGTTACTCGGGGCCAACGTCCTGACTTTC.

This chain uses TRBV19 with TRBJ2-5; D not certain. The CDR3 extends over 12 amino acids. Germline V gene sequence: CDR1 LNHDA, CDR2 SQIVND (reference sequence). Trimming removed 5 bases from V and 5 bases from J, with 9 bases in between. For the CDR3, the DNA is TGTGCCAGTAGTCCCCCATCTGAGACCCAGTACTTC. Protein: CASSPPSETQYF.

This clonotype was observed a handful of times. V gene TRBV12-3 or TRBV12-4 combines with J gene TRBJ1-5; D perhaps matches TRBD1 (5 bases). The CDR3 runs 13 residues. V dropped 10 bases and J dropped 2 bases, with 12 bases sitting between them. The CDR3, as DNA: TGTGCCACAGGTGCGGGGGGCAATCAGCCCCAGCATTTT. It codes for CATGAGGNQPQHF.

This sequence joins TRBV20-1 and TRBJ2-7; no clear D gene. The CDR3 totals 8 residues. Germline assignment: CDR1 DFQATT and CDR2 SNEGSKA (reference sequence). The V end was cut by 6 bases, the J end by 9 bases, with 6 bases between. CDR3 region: CSADRQYF. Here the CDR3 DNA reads TGCAGTGCCGACCGGCAGTACTTC.

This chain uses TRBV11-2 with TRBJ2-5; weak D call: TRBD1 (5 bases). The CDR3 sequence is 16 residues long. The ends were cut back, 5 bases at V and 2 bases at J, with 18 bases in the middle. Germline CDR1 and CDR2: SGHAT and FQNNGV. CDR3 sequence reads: CASSTTVRTVQETQYF. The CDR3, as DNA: TGTGCCAGCAGCACGACAGTCCGGACGGTACAAGAGACCCAGTACTTC.

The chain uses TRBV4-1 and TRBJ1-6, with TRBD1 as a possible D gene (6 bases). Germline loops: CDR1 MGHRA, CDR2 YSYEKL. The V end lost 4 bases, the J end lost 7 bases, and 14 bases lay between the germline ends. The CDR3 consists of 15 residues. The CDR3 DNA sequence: TGCGCCAGCAGCCCCAGGGGCCATCTAAATTCACCCCTCCACTTT. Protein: CASSPRGHLNSPLHF.

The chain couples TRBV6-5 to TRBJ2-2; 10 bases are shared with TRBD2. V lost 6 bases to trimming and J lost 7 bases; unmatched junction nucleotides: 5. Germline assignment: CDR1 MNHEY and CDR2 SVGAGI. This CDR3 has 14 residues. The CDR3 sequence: CASSPGLAYGELFF. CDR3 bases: TGTGCCAGCAGCCCGGGACTAGCGTACGGGGAGCTGTTTTTT.

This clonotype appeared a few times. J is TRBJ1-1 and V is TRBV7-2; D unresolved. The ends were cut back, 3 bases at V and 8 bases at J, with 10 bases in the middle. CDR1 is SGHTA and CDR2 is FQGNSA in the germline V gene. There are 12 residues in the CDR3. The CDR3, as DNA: TGTGCCAGCAGCTTTAGCGGAAAGGAAGCTTTCTTT. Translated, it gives CASSFSGKEAFF.

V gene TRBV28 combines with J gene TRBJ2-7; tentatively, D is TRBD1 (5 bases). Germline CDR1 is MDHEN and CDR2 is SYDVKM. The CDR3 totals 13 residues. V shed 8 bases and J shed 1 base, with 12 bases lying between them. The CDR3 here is CASRPQGSYEQYF. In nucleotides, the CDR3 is TGTGCCAGCCGACCTCAGGGTTCCTACGAGCAGTACTTC.

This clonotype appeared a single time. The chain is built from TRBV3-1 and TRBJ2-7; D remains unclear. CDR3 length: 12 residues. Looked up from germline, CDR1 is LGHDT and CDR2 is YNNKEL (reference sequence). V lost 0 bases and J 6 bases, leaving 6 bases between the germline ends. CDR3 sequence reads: CASSQDPSEQYF. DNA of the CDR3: TGTGCCAGCAGCCAAGATCCGAGCGAGCAGTACTTC.

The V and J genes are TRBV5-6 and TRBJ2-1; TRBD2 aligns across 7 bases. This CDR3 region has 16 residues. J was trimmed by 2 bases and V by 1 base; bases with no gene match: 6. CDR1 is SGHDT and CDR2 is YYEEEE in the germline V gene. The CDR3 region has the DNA TGTGCCAGCAGCTTGTGGGGTCTAGCGGCCTACAATGAGCAGTTCTTC. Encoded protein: CASSLWGLAAYNEQFF.

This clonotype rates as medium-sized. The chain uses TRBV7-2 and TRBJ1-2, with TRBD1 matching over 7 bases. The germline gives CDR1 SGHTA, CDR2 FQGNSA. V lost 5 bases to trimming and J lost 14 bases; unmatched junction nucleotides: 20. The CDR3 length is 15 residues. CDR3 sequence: CASSPSPGTDPIGTF. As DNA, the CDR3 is TGTGCCAGCAGCCCCTCCCCCGGGACAGACCCTATTGGGACCTTC. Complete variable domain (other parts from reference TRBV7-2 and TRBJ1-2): GAGVSQSPSNKVTEKGKDVELRCDPISGHTALYWYRQSLGQGLEFLIYFQGNSAPDKSGLPSDRFSAERTGGSVSTLTIQRTQQEDSAVYLCASSPSPGTDPIGTFGSGTRLTVV.

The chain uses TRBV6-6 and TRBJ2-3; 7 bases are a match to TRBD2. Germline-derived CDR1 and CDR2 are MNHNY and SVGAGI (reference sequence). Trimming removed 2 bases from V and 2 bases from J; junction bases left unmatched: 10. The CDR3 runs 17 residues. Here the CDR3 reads CASSYPRLAGVTDTQYF. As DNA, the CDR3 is TGTGCCAGCAGTTACCCTAGACTAGCAGGAGTCACAGATACGCAGTATTTT.

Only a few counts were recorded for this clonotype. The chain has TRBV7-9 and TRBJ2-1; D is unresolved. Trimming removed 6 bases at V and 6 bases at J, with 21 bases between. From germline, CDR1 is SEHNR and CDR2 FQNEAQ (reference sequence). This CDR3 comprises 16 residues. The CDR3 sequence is CASRPAISYKGNEQFF. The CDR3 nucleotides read TGTGCCAGCAGACCAGCAATATCGTATAAAGGCAATGAGCAGTTCTTC. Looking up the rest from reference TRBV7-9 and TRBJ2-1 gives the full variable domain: DTGVSQNPRHKITKRGQNVTFRCDPISEHNRLYWYRQTLGQGPEFLTYFQNEAQLEKSRLLSDRFSAERPKGSFSTLEIQRTEQGDSAMYLCASRPAISYKGNEQFFGPGTRLTVL.

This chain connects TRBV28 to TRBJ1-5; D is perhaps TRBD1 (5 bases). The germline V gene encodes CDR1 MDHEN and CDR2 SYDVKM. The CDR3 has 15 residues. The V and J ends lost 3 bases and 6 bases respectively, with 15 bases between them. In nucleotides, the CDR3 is TGTGCCAGCAGTTTTATGAAGGGACTGGGTCAGCCCCAGCATTTT. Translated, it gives CASSFMKGLGQPQHF.

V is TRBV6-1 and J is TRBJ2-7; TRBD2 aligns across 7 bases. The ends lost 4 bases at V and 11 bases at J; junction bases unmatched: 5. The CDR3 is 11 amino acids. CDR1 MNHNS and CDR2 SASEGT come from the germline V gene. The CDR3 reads CASSGVGGEYF. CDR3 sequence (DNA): TGTGCCAGCAGTGGAGTGGGGGGGGAGTACTTC.

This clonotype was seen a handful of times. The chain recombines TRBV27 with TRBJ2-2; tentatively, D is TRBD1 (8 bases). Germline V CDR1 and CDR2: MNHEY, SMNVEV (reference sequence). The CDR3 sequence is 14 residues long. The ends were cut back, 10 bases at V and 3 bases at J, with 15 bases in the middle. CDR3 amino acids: CATWTGRDTGELFF. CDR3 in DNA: TGTGCCACTTGGACAGGGAGGGACACCGGGGAGCTGTTTTTT.

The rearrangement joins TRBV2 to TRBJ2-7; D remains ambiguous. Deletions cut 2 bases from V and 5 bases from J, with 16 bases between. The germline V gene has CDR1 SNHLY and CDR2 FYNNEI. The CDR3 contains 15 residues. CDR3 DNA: TGTGCCAGCAGTGAAAGGGAAATGGAATTGAACGAGCAGTACTTC. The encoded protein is CASSEREMELNEQYF.

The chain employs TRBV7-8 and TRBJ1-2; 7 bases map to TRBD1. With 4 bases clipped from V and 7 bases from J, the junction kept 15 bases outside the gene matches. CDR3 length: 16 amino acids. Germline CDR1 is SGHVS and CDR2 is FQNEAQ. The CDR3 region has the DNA TGTGCCAGCAGCTCATACAGACAGGGATCCAGGTCTGGCTACACCTTC. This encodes CASSSYRQGSRSGYTF.